This T cell receptor beta chain was sequenced during a study of cytomegalovirus exposure and HLA in healthy donors (dated by TCRdb to the late 2010s). In the study overall: An earlier analysis of roughly 500 of the donors reported roughly 300 Gb of sequence data and roughly 120 million unique TCR beta sequences obtained from around 180 million T cells. About 310 gigabases of sequencing data and 70 million to 100 million unique TCR sequences were included in an early release covering over 600 HLA-typed donors. Among the roughly 390 genotyped donors, approximately 81% belonged to the genetic ancestry cluster associated with self-reported Caucasian donors. The study was designed to test whether signatures of past pathogen exposure could be identified by cataloging public T cell receptors. The T cell repertoires of roughly 660 subjects were profiled by immunosequencing and related to cytomegalovirus serostatus. Along with the approximately 620-subject first cohort, a separate validation cohort of over a hundred different subjects was used. The study combined high-throughput TCR immunosequencing, statistical association of individual TCRs with disease status, and machine learning to predict cytomegalovirus infection status. A later analysis re-examined previously published TCR beta repertoires from several hundred donors and added high-resolution HLA genotyping to investigate patterns of TCR occurrence. Rather than drawing on any new phenotypic data, the later analysis identified candidate immune exposures from TCR beta sequences and the way those sequences occurred across donors. An earlier analysis of 587 of the donors used high-throughput TCR beta sequencing to judge whether each TCR beta V gene segment behaved as functional or pseudogenic. Donor age, sex, ethnicity and CMV serostatus were collected together with the repertoire data. Genome-wide SNP genotypes for about three fifths of the 666 donors were used in a later genetic analysis, which treated that subset as a discovery cohort. All discovery cohort repertoires had been generated on a single sequencing platform. HLA typing covered class I and class II loci at four-digit resolution. The number of typed donors differed by locus: about 620-640 for A, B, C, DRB1 and DQB1; approximately 530 for DQA1; 606 for DPA1; and about 450 for DPB1. Roughly 5 DR-DQ haplotypes were handled as single units for association and clustering, since linkage in the cohort was strong. Among a few hundred genotyped donors of the cohort, an average of roughly 240,000 unique TCR beta nucleotide sequences were sequenced per donor, roughly 20% of them non-productive. Broader findings and caveats from the paper: About 15 rarely observed V segments, including chromosome 9 orphons, were excluded from the earlier analysis of approximately 500 of the donors because counts were too low. In an earlier analysis of 587 of the donors, most TCR beta V segments appeared in productive rearrangements about 87% or about 30% of the time, broadly matching IMGT annotations. A later analysis found that most CMV-associated TCR beta chains appeared HLA-restricted, with HLA associations seemingly driven largely by CMV exposure. In vitro tests confirmed that a few of the cytomegalovirus-associated TCR beta chains recognize cytomegalovirus antigens. Most TCR sequences were seen in very few donors, while some public TCRs were found in many individuals. A group of highly shared sequence variants was considered likely to be a technical artifact of the sequencing pipeline. In both the original and validation cohorts, the classifier was reported to diagnose cytomegalovirus status with high specificity and sensitivity. A later analysis found that TCR association rates varied across HLA loci, with DRB1 alleles showing the most associated TCRs and HLA-C alleles the fewest. The cohort was sequenced for TCR beta chains only, and without alpha or paired-chain data the features that could be detected were limited. Roughly uniform sequencing depth across donors was assumed in presence/absence analyses, although this assumption may not hold. Some IMGT-functional V segments, including TRBV6-2 and TRBV6-3, could not be distinguished by the 87-base-pair reads and were therefore excluded. Correlated functional status among segregating V segments might be attributable to linkage disequilibrium, but an unknown experimental factor could not be ruled out. A later genetic analysis reported fewer N-insertions in productive TCRs among donors in an Asian-associated ancestry cluster than the roughly 690-donor mean. In a later analysis, several top co-occurrence clusters were reported to appear linked to parvovirus B19, influenza, CMV and Epstein-Barr virus. A later analysis found that HLA-associated TCR beta chains were more clonally expanded and had lower generation probabilities than equally common non-associated chains. A further reported finding was that TCR beta sequences accurately predicted the HLA-A and HLA-B alleles for most subjects in the first cohort. In a later analysis, over 15,000 TCR beta sequences were associated with specific HLA alleles at a false discovery rate of 0.05. It was suggested by the authors that the approach could potentially be generalized to other disease states and immunological phenotypes. Assigning TCR associations to individual alleles was difficult when HLA alleles, especially DR and DQ, strongly co-occurred. An association between a missense DCLRE1C variant and V-gene and J-gene trimming of TCR beta chains was found in a later genetic analysis and replicated in an independent cohort. For the cohort, immune exposure information was limited to CMV serostatus. The study listed approximately 160 TCR beta chains as associated with cytomegalovirus. Because some donors lacked HLA typing at each locus, the association tests relied only on the typed subset.

In total, roughly 710 healthy bone marrow donors made up the cohort. At the time of sampling, all cohort members were nominally healthy, though unrecorded immune exposures were likely present. The donor tested CMV seropositive, placing the donor among the roughly 270 seropositive members of the cohort. A peripheral blood sample was collected from each donor, and TCR beta sequencing was performed on peripheral blood mononuclear cells. The Qiagen DNeasy Blood Extraction Kit was used to extract genomic DNA from the blood cell samples. Comment on this clone: The antigen it binds to is not known. One base away there is no much larger clone; base qualities are not given.

Libraries were built with the immunoSEQ multiplex PCR assay. The multiplex PCR relied on a mix of 60 forward primers for TCR Vbeta segments and 13 reverse primers for TCR Jbeta segments. The CDR3 region of rearranged TCR beta genes was amplified from genomic DNA with a multiplex PCR assay. The Illumina HiSeq System was used to sequence the amplified TCR beta libraries as 87-base-pair reads. From the authors' description of their analysis: Across the 500 to 850 repertoires, a later analysis counted roughly 77 million unique TCR beta chains, about 10 million of which were shared by at least two donors. Raw reads were error-corrected and collapsed into unique sequences by a nearest-neighbor algorithm in which closely related sequences were merged to remove PCR and sequencing errors. Alignment of CDR3 sequences to IMGT reference sequences was used to assign V, D and J gene segments. For a sequence to be retained, a match of at least six nucleotides was required to both a V gene segment and a J gene segment. A rearrangement counted as productive if the CDR3 had no stop codons and remained in frame with V and J, and every other rearrangement counted as non-productive. CDR3 was defined by IMGT convention, running from the second conserved V-encoded cysteine to the conserved J-encoded phenylalanine. The earlier analysis of 500 to 750 of the donors excluded any sequence lacking an unambiguous match to a single V gene segment. An earlier analysis of just under 600 of the donors called V segments functional above 56.7% productive rearrangements and segregating when the between-donor standard deviation exceeded 5%. To diagnose cytomegalovirus status from the catalog of TCR beta chain sequences, a statistical classification framework was built. V and J gene assignment, in a later analysis, came from comparing TCR nucleotide sequences with IMGT/GENE-DB human TR gene sequences. A later analysis assigned CDR3 sequences and most-parsimonious VDJ recombination scenarios with the TCRdist pipeline. A later analysis defined each TCR beta chain by its CDR3 amino acid sequence plus V-gene family, and excluded reads lacking a unique V-gene family. As a way to deal with suspected cross-contamination and a sequencing artifact, a later analysis dropped roughly 620 nucleotide sequences that were highly shared and had low generation probability. In a later analysis, a clonal expansion index for each public chain was calculated from normalized within-repertoire ranks of inferred template counts. In a later analysis, generation probabilities were computed with a VDJ recombination model fitted to out-of-frame rearrangements, and the resulting probabilities were checked against IGoR. In a later analysis, TCR-TCR, TCR-HLA and TCR-CMV co-occurrence was scored with hypergeometric tests, and a repertoire-size bias correction was applied to TCR pairs. To estimate false discovery rates, a later analysis permuted the HLA or CMV assignments 20 times. A later analysis grouped co-occurring TCRs with DBSCAN, adding TCRdist sequence similarity when clustering within HLA-allele-positive subsets. Repertoires with fewer than 30,000 or more than 120,000 public chains, plus five repertoires with anomalous nucleotide sharing, were excluded from co-occurrence clustering. TCRdb stores this immuneACCESS table with in-frame sequences only. Part of the clones is absent; in the studies checked, under half of the shortfall reflects unresolved V genes, and no reason is known for the rest. V and J calls and clone size are as listed in that table; D and trimming were resolved from the DNA. This sample holds some 97,000 clones; 60% to 80% were observed only once. The ten top clones hold less than 5% of the sample.

The V end gives up 5 bases and the J end 9 bases, leaving 7 bases in the junction not matched to a gene. From cysteine to phenylalanine, the CDR3 is 16 amino acids long. Of the read, only the CDR3 DNA is kept; its 48 bases are in frame from base 1. In the germline V gene, CDR1 corresponds to SGHTA and CDR2 to FQGTGA. What was sequenced was PBMCs. The clonotype originates from a woman younger than 30 in good health and CMV-seropositive. The V and J segments used are TRBV7-3 and TRBJ2-1; TRBD2 fits 16 bases in the junction. The CDR3: CASSPGTSGRAGEQFF. The nucleotide sequence is given as TGTGCCAGCAGCCCGGGGACTAGCGGGAGGGCCGGTGAGCAGTTCTTC. The reference TRBV7-3 and TRBJ2-1 proteins fill in what lies around the CDR3, so the full variable domain reads GAGVSQTPSNKVTEKGKYVELRCDPISGHTALYWYRQSLGQGPEFLIYFQGTGAADDSGLPNDRFFAVRPEGSVSTLKIQRTERGDSAVYLCASSPGTSGRAGEQFFGPGTRLTVL.